This T cell receptor beta chain was identified in a study of neoadjuvant nivolumab and ipilimumab in lung cancer. Study-wide results and limits: TCR sequencing covered a small number of samples.

The protocol was immunoSEQ multiplex PCR, while the TCRdb copy is restricted to in-frame clones and leaves out a portion. The sample holds fewer than 40,000 clones; roughly 90% are singletons and the top ten take 2.1%. To note about this clone: Its antigen is as yet unknown.

Looked up from germline, CDR1 is SNHLY and CDR2 is FYNNEI. This CDR3 is 11 amino acids long. With 8 bases removed from V and 4 bases from J, the gap between germline ends came to 6 bases. Source: peripheral blood, taken after neoadjuvant nivolumab, alone or with ipilimumab, at or shortly before surgery. The receptor comes from an adult with non-small cell lung cancer. The chain is built from TRBV2 and TRBJ2-1; unclear D gene. The CDR3 DNA reads TGTGCCAGCGTTGAATACAATGAGCAGTTCTTC. It is translated as CASVEYNEQFF. The variable domain in full, completed from reference TRBV2 and TRBJ2-1, reads EPEVTQTPSHQVTQMGQEVILRCVPISNHLYFYWYRQILGQKVEFLVSFYNNEISEKSEIFDDQFSVERPDGSNFTLKIRSTKLEDSAMYFCASVEYNEQFFGPGTRLTVL.